These T cell receptor beta chains were read from a single sample in a study of CD8 T cells in ankylosing spondylitis. Via MiXCR, TCRdb re-called the 5' RACE reads, giving one row per CDR3 protein. The sample yields more than 300,000 distinct CDR3 sequences, around a tenth seen once. Sequenced sample: blood, either unsorted or a sorted T cell fraction (not recorded which). Receptor source: a female donor with ankylosing spondylitis or in good health (not recorded which). Each CDR3 is given with its conserved first and last residue. A D gene is named only where the DNA matches it firmly. Some rows have no size entry. The others give once, few or many, or a class for an expanded clone.

>TRBV15|medium-sized|TRBD1|TRBJ1-5
TGTGCCACCAGCAGACGACCCGTGACGACAGGGAATAGTGATCAGCCCCAGCATTTT
CATSRRPVTTGNSDQPQHF
>TRBV18|few|.|TRBJ1-3
TGTGCCAGCTCACCATTGGGGGCCAGCTCTGGAAACACCATATATTTT
CASSPLGASSGNTIYF
>TRBV27|many|.|TRBJ2-3
TGTGCCAGCAGGCACACTGGGGGTCTAACAGATACGCAGTATTTT
CASRHTGGLTDTQYF
>TRBV5-1|many|.|TRBJ2-3
TGCGCCAGCAGCTTGGAAACAGATACGCAGTATTTT
CASSLETDTQYF
>TRBV6-1|many|.|TRBJ1-5
TGTGCCAGCAGATCACAGGGCAGGGGAAATCAGCCCCAGCATTTT
CASRSQGRGNQPQHF
>TRBV14|.|.|TRBJ2-2
TGTGCCAGCAGCCACCGCCAAGCCTTTACCGGGGAGCTGTTTTTT
CASSHRQAFTGELFF
>TRBV5-1|few|.|TRBJ2-7
TGCGCCAGCAGCTTGGATGGGACAACCACCTACGAGCAGTACTTC
CASSLDGTTTYEQYF
>TRBV7-2|.|.|TRBJ1-5
TGTGCCAGCAGCATGACCGTAGGTAGCCTTGATCAGCCCCAGCATTTT
CASSMTVGSLDQPQHF
>TRBV10-3|many|TRBD1|TRBJ2-7
TGTGCCATCAGTGAGTCAGGGGACAGGGGCTACGAGCAGTACTTC
CAISESGDRGYEQYF
>TRBV27|many|.|TRBJ2-1
TGTGCCATCTTAATAAACCGAGACTTCCACCCAAGGGGCTACAATGAGCAGTTCTTC
CAILINRDFHPRGYNEQFF
>TRBV28|.|TRBD1|TRBJ2-1
TGTGCCAGCAGCCTATTCCGCCTCCGGGACAGACACAATGAGCAGTTCTTC
CASSLFRLRDRHNEQFF
>TRBV19|once|.|TRBJ2-3
TGTGCCAGTAGAACCCGGGACACCTCTAGCACAGATACGCAGTATTTT
CASRTRDTSSTDTQYF
>TRBV24-1|many|.|TRBJ1-4
TGTGCCACCAGTGATTCCGGGCCGGGCGAAAAACTGTTTTTT
CATSDSGPGEKLFF
>TRBV5-1|.|TRBD1|TRBJ2-2
TGCGCCAGCAGCGTGGGACAGGGTAACACCGGGGAGCTGTTTTTT
CASSVGQGNTGELFF
>TRBV20-1|.|.|TRBJ2-1
TGCTGTGCTACGCGCCGGGCCGCGCCCCTGGTCTATGAGCAGTTCTTC
CCATRRAAPLVYEQFF
>TRBV5-6|many|TRBD1|TRBJ1-2
TGTGCCAGCAGCTCAGGGGGCTGGAACTATGGCTACACCTTC
CASSSGGWNYGYTF
>TRBV20-1|few|TRBD2|TRBJ2-5
TGCAGTGCTTCCCGAGCGGGAGGAGGGGGACAAGAGACCCAGTACTTC
CSASRAGGGGQETQYF